Included here is one TCR beta chain sequence, with context. The specificity of this receptor is unknown. One base away there is no much larger clone; base qualities are not given. The sample is drawn from a study of cytomegalovirus exposure and HLA in healthy donors (TCRdb year 2017). Regarding the study in general: In an earlier analysis of approximately 500 of the donors, 276 Gb of sequence data and some 120 million unique TCR beta sequences from about 179 million T cells were reported. Approximately 310 gigabases of sequencing data and roughly 90 million unique TCR sequences were included in an early release covering several hundred HLA-typed donors. Of the 300 to 500 genotyped donors, less than 85% were placed in the genetic ancestry cluster associated with self-reported Caucasian donors. The study aimed to test whether signatures of past pathogen exposure could be identified by cataloging public T cell receptors. Using immunosequencing, the study profiled T cell repertoires from 500 to 800 subjects and related those repertoires to cytomegalovirus serostatus. A separate validation cohort of 100 to 150 different subjects was used in addition to the roughly 670-subject first cohort. To predict cytomegalovirus infection status, the study combined high-throughput TCR immunosequencing, statistical association of individual TCRs with disease status, and machine learning. To study patterns of TCR occurrence, a later analysis re-analyzed previously published TCR beta repertoires from 600 to 750 donors and added high-resolution HLA genotyping. In the later analysis, no new phenotypic data were used to find candidate immune exposures; instead, reliance was placed on TCR beta sequences and their occurrence across donors. To decide whether each TCR beta V gene segment behaved as functional or pseudogenic, an earlier analysis of fewer than 750 of the donors relied on high-throughput TCR beta sequencing. Donor age, sex, ethnicity and CMV serostatus were compiled together with the repertoire data. A later genetic analysis took genome-wide SNP genotypes for about 55% of the roughly 700 donors and used that subset as a discovery cohort. Every discovery cohort repertoire had been produced on one sequencing platform. Class I and class II HLA loci were covered by the typing at four-digit resolution. Typing coverage varied by locus: about 620-640 donors for A, B, C, DRB1 and DQB1; about 520 for DQA1; more than 600 for DPA1; around 490 for DPB1. Five DR-DQ haplotypes were treated as single units for association and clustering because of strong linkage in the cohort. Across some 400 genotyped donors of the cohort, an average of approximately 240,000 unique TCR beta nucleotide sequences per donor were sequenced, and approximately 19% of those sequences were non-productive. The investigation overall reported the following: The cohort was sequenced for TCR beta chains only, and without alpha or paired-chain data the features that could be detected were limited. Because HLA typing was missing for some donors at each locus, association tests included only the typed subset. A total of roughly 160 TCR beta chains were listed by the study as associated with cytomegalovirus. According to a later genetic analysis, donors in an Asian-associated ancestry cluster had fewer N-insertions in productive TCRs than the roughly 670-donor mean. At a false discovery rate of 0.05, a later analysis linked about 17,000 TCR beta sequences to specific HLA alleles. Most CMV-associated TCR beta chains appeared to be HLA-restricted in a later analysis, and the HLA associations seemed to be driven largely by CMV exposure. Because counts were too low, about 18 rarely observed V segments, including chromosome 9 orphons, were excluded from the earlier analysis of several hundred of the donors. Most TCR sequences were seen in very few donors, while some public TCRs were found in many individuals. Correlated functional status among segregating V segments might be attributable to linkage disequilibrium, but an unknown experimental factor could not be ruled out. A few of the identified cytomegalovirus-associated TCR beta chains were confirmed in vitro to be specific for cytomegalovirus antigens. The authors suggested that the approach could potentially be extended to other disease states and immunological phenotypes. When HLA alleles, especially DR and DQ, strongly co-occurred, TCR associations were difficult to assign to individual alleles. The presence/absence analyses assumed that sequencing depth was roughly uniform across donors, and that assumption may not be true. A further reported finding was that TCR beta sequences accurately predicted the HLA-A and HLA-B alleles for most subjects in the first cohort. The sequencing pipeline was judged likely to have produced a cluster of highly shared sequence variants as a technical artifact. V-gene and J-gene trimming of TCR beta chains was associated with a missense DCLRE1C variant in a later genetic analysis, and the association was replicated in an independent cohort. According to a later analysis, TCR association rates differed among HLA loci, with DRB1 alleles showing the most associated TCRs and HLA-C alleles showing the fewest. Compared with equally common non-associated chains, HLA-associated TCR beta chains in a later analysis were more clonally expanded and had lower generation probabilities. Because the 87-base-pair reads could not distinguish some IMGT-functional V segments, including TRBV6-2 and TRBV6-3, those segments were excluded. Cytomegalovirus status was reported to be diagnosed by the classifier with high specificity and sensitivity in both the original and validation cohorts. For the cohort, immune exposure information was limited to CMV serostatus. Broadly in line with IMGT annotations, most TCR beta V segments showed up in productive rearrangements about 87% or about 30% of the time in an earlier analysis of 587 of the donors. A later analysis reported that several top co-occurrence clusters appeared linked to parvovirus B19, influenza, CMV and Epstein-Barr virus.

In total, fewer than 750 healthy bone marrow donors made up the cohort. At the time of sampling, all cohort members were nominally healthy, though unrecorded immune exposures were likely present. The donor tested CMV seropositive, placing the donor among the 289 seropositive members of the cohort. A peripheral blood sample was provided by each donor, and peripheral blood mononuclear cells were used for TCR beta sequencing. Genomic DNA extraction from the blood cell samples was performed with the Qiagen DNeasy Blood Extraction Kit. From the germline V gene (reference sequence), CDR1 is LNHDA and CDR2 is SQIVND. V is clipped by 3 bases and J by 3 bases, and the sequence between their germline boundaries is 12 bases long. From the cysteine through the phenylalanine, the CDR3 covers 15 amino acids. Only CDR3 DNA remains: 45 bases, in frame from the first base. The library was produced with the immunoSEQ multiplex PCR assay. For the multiplex PCR, a mixture combining 60 forward primers for TCR Vbeta segments and 13 reverse primers for TCR Jbeta segments was used. A multiplex PCR assay on genomic DNA amplified the CDR3 region of rearranged TCR beta genes. The amplified TCR beta libraries were sequenced on the Illumina HiSeq System as 87-base-pair reads. From the authors' description of their analysis: A later analysis tallied 75 million to 95 million unique TCR beta chains across the 666 repertoires, and about 10 million of those chains were shared by two or more donors. A nearest-neighbor algorithm error-corrected the raw reads and collapsed the reads into unique sequences, merging closely related sequences to remove PCR and sequencing errors. To assign V, D and J gene segments, CDR3 sequences were aligned to IMGT reference sequences. For a sequence to be retained, a match of at least six nucleotides to both a V gene segment and a J gene segment was required. A rearrangement counted as productive if the CDR3 had no stop codons and remained in frame with V and J, and every other rearrangement counted as non-productive. CDR3 was defined by IMGT convention, running from the second conserved V-encoded cysteine to the conserved J-encoded phenylalanine. In an earlier analysis of some 550 of the donors, sequences lacking an unambiguous match to a single V gene segment were excluded. In an earlier analysis of 587 of the donors, a V segment was called functional when productive rearrangements were above 56.7%, and segregating when the standard deviation between donors exceeded 5%. A statistical classification framework was developed to diagnose cytomegalovirus status using the catalog of TCR beta chain sequences. In a later analysis, TCR nucleotide sequences were compared against IMGT/GENE-DB human TR gene sequences so that V and J genes could be assigned. In a later analysis, CDR3 sequences and most-parsimonious VDJ recombination scenarios were assigned using the TCRdist pipeline. In a later analysis, each TCR beta chain was defined by its CDR3 amino acid sequence together with its V-gene family, and reads lacking a unique V-gene family were excluded. As a way to deal with suspected cross-contamination and a sequencing artifact, a later analysis dropped nearly 600 nucleotide sequences that were highly shared and had low generation probability. A later analysis calculated a clonal expansion index for each public chain from normalized within-repertoire ranks of inferred template counts. Generation probabilities in a later analysis came from a VDJ recombination model fitted to out-of-frame rearrangements, and those results were checked against IGoR. In a later analysis, TCR-TCR, TCR-HLA and TCR-CMV co-occurrence was scored with hypergeometric tests, and a repertoire-size bias correction was applied to TCR pairs. False discovery rates were estimated in a later analysis by permuting HLA or CMV assignments 20 times. A later analysis grouped co-occurring TCRs with DBSCAN, adding TCRdist sequence similarity when clustering within HLA-allele-positive subsets. For co-occurrence clustering, repertoires with fewer than 30,000 or more than 120,000 public chains were excluded, along with five repertoires with anomalous nucleotide sharing. What TCRdb holds here is the immuneACCESS table cut down to in-frame rearrangements. Part of the clones is not present; checked against another copy, under half of the missing clones reflect an unresolved V gene, and the others are unexplained. V, J and clone size derive from that table, while D and trimming were established from the DNA sequence. In all, the sample holds about 190,000 clones, and roughly 77% of those were seen once. The top ten clones comprise approximately 4.8% of the sample.

The chain links TRBV19 with TRBJ1-3, with the D gene too uncertain to name. The source material was PBMCs. The receptor comes from a man aged 25-40 years in good health and CMV-seropositive. CDR3 region: CASSMAARGGNTIYF. The nucleotide sequence is TGTGCCAGTAGTATGGCTGCCAGAGGTGGAAACACCATATATTTT. The full variable domain, with segments outside the CDR3 supplied by the reference TRBV19 and TRBJ1-3 proteins, appears as DGGITQSPKYLFRKEGQNVTLSCEQNLNHDAMYWYRQDPGQGLRLIYYSQIVNDFQKGDIAEGYSVSREKKESFPLTVTSAQKNPTAFYLCASSMAARGGNTIYFGEGSWLTVV.